Following are 5 T cell receptor beta chains from one sample sequenced in a study of cytomegalovirus exposure and HLA in healthy donors. 13 Jbeta primers and 60 Vbeta primers were used for the PCR. Measured with immunoSEQ multiplex PCR; TCRdb has only the in-frame clones, and not every one. Of around 90,000 clones listed, about 89% are singletons. Input material: PBMCs. The source is a man aged 25 to 40 in good health and CMV-seropositive.

The V and J genes are TRBV28 and TRBJ2-1; TRBD2 matches 9 bases. The V and J ends lost 3 bases and 7 bases, in that order; junction bases with no gene match: 4. CDR1 is MDHEN, CDR2 SYDVKM, per germline. The CDR3 has 14 residues. CDR3 bases: TGTGCCAGCAGTTTCGGCGGGAGGGGGAATGAGCAGTTCTTC. It codes for CASSFGGRGNEQFF.

CDR3 residues: CASSRLAGGPMTVEQFF. CDR3 nucleotides: TGCGCCAGCAGCCGGCTAGCGGGAGGGCCCATGACTGTTGAGCAGTTCTTC. The rearrangement joins TRBV5-1 to TRBJ2-1; TRBD2 agrees at 12 bases. The CDR3 loop spans 17 amino acids. Germline V lookup: CDR1 SGHRS, CDR2 YFSETQ. With V trimmed by 4 bases and J by 9 bases, 14 bases remained unmatched.

The CDR3: CASSGIISYEQYF. CDR3 in DNA: TGTGCCAGCAGCGGGATTATCTCCTACGAGCAGTACTTC. The chain is built from TRBV6-1 and TRBJ2-7; a possible D gene is TRBD2 (5 bases). Germline V gene data show CDR1 as MNHNS and CDR2 as SASEGT. V was cut by 6 bases and J by 0 bases, with 9 bases left in between. The CDR3 has 13 amino acids.

This clone was seen once. The chain uses TRBV5-6 and TRBJ2-5; D might be TRBD1 (6 bases). The V and J ends lost 3 bases and 4 bases respectively, with 13 bases between them. The CDR3 totals 14 residues. Germline V gene sequence: CDR1 SGHDT, CDR2 YYEEEE. This CDR3 reads CASSSLQGRETQYF. DNA of the CDR3: TGTGCCAGCAGCTCATTACAGGGTAGAGAGACCCAGTACTTC.

The chain recombines TRBV6-5 with TRBJ2-5; TRBD1 aligns across 8 bases. Germline V CDR1 and CDR2: MNHEY, SVGAGI. V shed 6 bases, J shed 1 base, and the junction held 7 bases outside the gene matches. The CDR3 length is 15 residues. DNA for the CDR3: TGTGCCAGCAGCTATCTGGGGACAGGCCAAGAGACCCAGTACTTC. Its protein product is CASSYLGTGQETQYF.